This T cell receptor (beta chain) was retrieved from a study of neurological immune-mediated disorders. Overall study findings and caveats: Among expanded clones, no CDR3 amino acid sequences were shared across subjects, a pattern suggesting private repertoires in all groups. In HTLV-1-associated myelopathy, TCR clonal expansion was greatest, and in multiple sclerosis it was least, below healthy controls.

By 5'RACE with 10-nucleotide random UMIs, the cDNA was made. TCRdb re-analysed the 5' RACE reads in MiXCR, keeping a single row per CDR3 protein. The table lists under 70,000 distinct CDR3 sequences, 20% to 30% of them singletons. Time point defined: technical triplicate 2. The unsorted libraries had their origin in 2 million PBMCs stored at -80 C. As to this clonotype: The antigen remains unidentified.

The CDR3 loop spans 17 amino acids. The germline gives CDR1 SGHRS, CDR2 YFSETQ. Trimming removed 4 bases from V and 1 base from J; junction bases left unmatched: 5. This sequence joins TRBV5-1 and TRBJ2-3; 14 bases map to TRBD2. The specimen was PBMCs. This sequence was found in a man between 60 and 70 years old with HTLV-1-associated myelopathy (HAM/TSP). The CDR3 protein is CASSAPTSGRGTDTQYF. CDR3 in DNA: TGCGCCAGCAGCGCCCCGACTAGCGGGAGGGGCACAGATACGCAGTATTTT.